Listed here are 8 T cell receptor beta chains from one sample, sequenced in a study of blood T cell repertoires in COVID-19. The protocol was immunoSEQ multiplex PCR, while the TCRdb copy is restricted to in-frame clones and leaves out a portion. The sample includes around 250,000 clones, around 84% of them seen just once. Sample: PBMCs or T cells enriched from blood (not recorded which). The receptors originated from a man aged 18 to 29 who had recovered from COVID-19.

This chain joins TRBV9 and TRBJ2-2; D not certain. In germline, CDR1 is SGDLS, CDR2 YYNGEE. The CDR3 is 16 residues long. Trimming stripped 2 bases from V and 0 bases from J, with 11 bases between. CDR3 DNA: TGTGCCAGCAGCGTGTCTTATTCTGCGAACACCGGGGAGCTGTTTTTT. Residues: CASSVSYSANTGELFF. The variable domain in full, completed from reference TRBV9 and TRBJ2-2, reads DSGVTQTPKHLITATGQRVTLRCSPRSGDLSVYWYQQSLDQGLQFLIQYYNGEERAKGNILERFSAQQFPDLHSELNLSSLELGDSALYFCASSVSYSANTGELFFGEGSRLTVL.

The gene calls are TRBV15 and TRBJ2-7; 7 positions agree with TRBD2. The germline V gene has CDR1 LNHNV and CDR2 YYDKDF (reference sequence). The CDR3 has 12 residues. Trimming at V came to 2 bases and at J to 6 bases, leaving 1 base not matched to a gene. The CDR3 sequence: CATSRTGGEQYF. In DNA, the CDR3 is TGTGCCACCAGCAGAACGGGAGGCGAGCAGTACTTC.

The V call is TRBV5-4, the J call TRBJ2-3; TRBD2 matches 7 bases. CDR1 is SGHNT, CDR2 YYREEE, per germline (reference sequence). This CDR3 is built from 15 residues. J lost 5 bases, V lost 3 bases, and 9 bases had no gene match. CDR3 loop: CASSSQTSLQDTQYF. DNA of the CDR3: TGTGCCAGCAGCTCGCAGACTAGCCTCCAAGATACGCAGTATTTT.

This clone was observed a few times. The chain couples TRBV3-1 (or the pseudogene TRBV3-2) to TRBJ2-2; TRBD1 matches 8 bases. The V gene end was trimmed by 5 bases and the J gene end by 3 bases; junction bases not matched to a gene: 5. The CDR3 runs to 15 residues. The germline CDR1 and CDR2 sequences are LGHDT and YNNKEL (reference sequence). CDR3 residues: CASSKNRGDTGELFF. Here the CDR3 DNA reads TGTGCCAGCAGCAAGAACAGGGGGGACACCGGGGAGCTGTTTTTT.

This sequence joins TRBV5-4 and TRBJ1-1; maybe TRBD1 (5 bases). The CDR3 is 17 amino acids. Germline loops: CDR1 SGHNT, CDR2 YYREEE (reference sequence). Deletions cut 4 bases from V and 3 bases from J, with 22 bases between. The CDR3 region is CASSPGHPARVDTEAFF. For the CDR3, the DNA is TGTGCCAGCAGCCCCGGACATCCGGCTAGGGTTGACACTGAAGCTTTCTTT.

The V gene is TRBV5-1, the J gene TRBJ1-5, with TRBD1 matching over 9 bases. This CDR3 is 14 amino acids long. V shed 0 bases and J 6 bases; nucleotides not matched to a gene: 1. The germline CDR1 and CDR2 sequences are SGHRS and YFSETQ. The CDR3 nucleotides read TGCGCCAGCAGCTTGGAACAGGGGGCTCAGCCCCAGCATTTT. It yields the protein CASSLEQGAQPQHF.

The CDR3 reads CASSQRGLNTEAFF. The CDR3 region has the DNA TGTGCCAGCTCACAACGCGGGCTGAACACTGAAGCTTTCTTT. The chain carries TRBV18 and TRBJ1-1, with D unresolved. The CDR3 covers 14 residues. Germline CDR1 reads KGHSH; CDR2 reads LQKENI. The V end was cut by 4 bases, the J end by 0 bases, with 9 bases between.

CDR3 in amino acids: CASSVRGPGDEQFF. The CDR3 DNA sequence: TGTGCCAGCAGTGTCAGGGGGCCAGGCGATGAGCAGTTCTTC. The J gene is TRBJ2-1, the V gene TRBV2, with TRBD1 identical over 8 bases. V shed 4 bases and J 8 bases; nucleotides not matched to a gene: 7. The CDR3 totals 14 residues. CDR1 and CDR2 from the germline V gene are SNHLY and FYNNEI.